Here is one TCR beta chain with its context. Unmatched junction bases numbered 9, after V lost 3 bases and J lost 6 bases. Germline V gives CDR1 DFQATT, CDR2 SNEGSKA (reference sequence). The length of the CDR3 is 14 residues. This record belongs to a study of blood T cell repertoires in COVID-19. Study-level information: Researchers got acute and convalescent COVID-19 samples from the United States, Italy and Spain. Nucleic acid was either cDNA or gDNA, and it came from T cells, B-cell-depleted T cells, or PBMCs.

Only in-frame clones appear in the TCRdb table, and some are missing; sequencing was by immunoSEQ multiplex PCR. Counted here are some 57,000 clones, 80% to 90% occurring once; the ten biggest clones make up roughly 1.6%. The sample was peripheral blood. The TCR comes from a man aged 55 to 70 with acute or convalescent COVID-19. The genes are TRBV20-1 and TRBJ2-7; 9 nucleotides align to TRBD1. CDR3 protein: CSASRGTGTAEQYF. CDR3 DNA sequence: TGCAGTGCTAGTAGGGGGACAGGGACAGCCGAGCAGTACTTC.